This T cell receptor beta chain came from a study of PD-L1 blockade in urothelial cancer. V was pared by 5 bases and J by 3 bases, with 9 bases of the junction left unmatched. CDR3 length: 15 amino acids. Germline values: CDR1 SGDLS, CDR2 YYNGEE. Libraries were prepared by immunoSEQ multiplex PCR; TCRdb keeps only in-frame clonotypes and omits some of them. The sample has around 40,000 clones, around nine tenths seen once. The TCR comes from a man in his 60s with urothelial cancer. The J gene is TRBJ1-1, the V gene TRBV9, with 8 nucleotides matching TRBD1. The specimen was PBMCs, collected around atezolizumab (anti-PD-L1) treatment. CDR3 in DNA: TGTGCCAGCAGTTCTTCAGGGGGCCCGTACACTGAAGCTTTCTTT. Translated: CASSSSGGPYTEAFF.